One sample yielded the 32 T cell receptor beta chains listed below, sequenced in a study of radiotherapy plus CTLA-4 blockade in lung cancer listed by TCRdb under 2018. Library generation was performed with the immunoSEQ multiplex PCR assay. The table was pulled from immuneACCESS by TCRdb, which kept in-frame rearrangements only. Such tables lose some clones; where checked, under half of the loss comes from unresolved V genes, and the rest has no known cause. The sample includes tens of thousands of clones, with about four fifths observed a single time. The ten largest clones add up to around 5.1% of the sample. This sample comprised peripheral blood, obtained from a patient treated with radiotherapy plus ipilimumab. The receptors stem from a human donor with non-small cell lung cancer whose response to radiotherapy plus ipilimumab could not be evaluated.

There are a few counts of this clone. The rearrangement links TRBV28 to TRBJ2-7, with a weak D call TRBD1 (6 bases). Per germline, CDR1 MDHEN and CDR2 SYDVKM. Trimming took off 4 bases at V and 3 bases at J, with 16 bases between the two ends. The CDR3 covers 15 residues. In nucleotides, the CDR3 is TGTGCCAGCAGTTCCAGGGGTGTAAAGCTCTACGAGCAGTACTTC. Protein product: CASSSRGVKLYEQYF.

The rearrangement uses TRBV27 and TRBJ2-3; TRBD2 agrees at 10 bases. Germline V CDR1 and CDR2: MNHEY, SMNVEV (reference sequence). V lost 9 bases and J lost 2; bases outside the gene matches: 11. CDR3 length: 16 residues. As DNA, the CDR3 is TGTGCCAGTCAGGGGCTAGCGGGAGTACTCACAGATACGCAGTATTTT. Amino acid sequence: CASQGLAGVLTDTQYF.

The V call is TRBV6-6, the J call TRBJ2-1; 7 bases agree with TRBD1. CDR3 size: 15 residues. Per germline, CDR1 MNHNY and CDR2 SVGAGI (reference sequence). After removal of 5 bases from V and 2 bases from J, the junction contained 6 bases not matched to a gene. The chain's CDR3 is CASSAGTETYNEQFF. The CDR3 DNA is TGTGCCAGCAGTGCCGGGACAGAGACCTACAATGAGCAGTTCTTC.

The gene calls are TRBV5-1 and TRBJ2-1; D unresolved. Trimming took off 4 bases at V and 7 bases at J, with 24 bases between the two ends. The CDR3 spans 17 residues. Germline CDR1 SGHRS, CDR2 YFSETQ. The CDR3, as DNA: TGCGCCAGCAGCACTATGTCGAGTGAGATCTCGTGGAATGAGCAGTTCTTC. It codes for CASSTMSSEISWNEQFF.

This chain uses TRBV28 with TRBJ2-4; possibly TRBD2 for D (5 bases). Germline lookup yields CDR1 MDHEN and CDR2 SYDVKM. CDR3 length: 14 residues. V lost 7 bases and J lost 0, with 10 bases in between. The chain's CDR3 is CASKGELAKNIQYF. The CDR3 coding sequence is TGTGCCAGCAAGGGAGAATTAGCCAAAAACATTCAGTACTTC.

The table lists this clone with a few counts. The rearrangement uses TRBV7-2 and TRBJ1-2, with 9 bases that match TRBD1. Germline V lookup: CDR1 SGHTA, CDR2 FQGNSA. Trimming removed 7 bases from V and 5 bases from J; junction bases left unmatched: 11. The CDR3 extends over 15 amino acids. The CDR3 protein is CASTHTGGAWYGYTF. CDR3 coding DNA: TGTGCCAGCACTCATACAGGGGGCGCGTGGTATGGCTACACCTTC.

The chain joins TRBV4-1 to TRBJ2-1, with 13 nucleotides matching TRBD2. Germline CDR1 and CDR2: MGHRA and YSYEKL. V lost 4 bases to trimming and J lost 8 bases; unmatched junction nucleotides: 8. The CDR3 totals 16 residues. CDR3 DNA: TGCGCCAGCAGCCCACGACTAGCGGGAGGAGTCCATGAGCAGTTCTTC. It encodes CASSPRLAGGVHEQFF.

The chain joins TRBV7-2 to TRBJ2-5; 8 nucleotides line up with TRBD2. The trim removed 4 bases at V and 5 bases at J, leaving 6 bases unmatched. The germline CDR1 and CDR2 sequences are SGHTA and FQGNSA. This CDR3 region has 14 residues. The CDR3 protein is CASSSGTSRETQYF. In DNA, the CDR3 is TGTGCCAGCAGCTCCGGGACTAGTCGGGAGACCCAGTACTTC.

This sequence joins TRBV28 and TRBJ2-5; 8 bases map to TRBD2. This CDR3 comprises 13 residues. Germline CDR1 MDHEN, CDR2 SYDVKM. Trimming at V came to 5 bases and at J to 11 bases, leaving 10 bases not matched to a gene. The chain's CDR3 is CASSRGTRGEQYF. The CDR3 DNA is TGTGCCAGCAGTAGGGGGACTAGGGGTGAGCAGTACTTC.

This clone appeared a single time. The J gene is TRBJ2-7, the V gene TRBV4-3, with 7 bases aligning to TRBD2. The CDR3 totals 18 residues. With 0 bases clipped from V and 3 bases from J, the junction kept 14 bases outside the gene matches. Germline V gives CDR1 LGHNA, CDR2 YSLEER. The CDR3 loop is CASSQDVGVAGVSYEQYF. The CDR3 DNA reads as TGCGCCAGCAGCCAAGATGTAGGGGTCGCGGGAGTTAGCTACGAGCAGTACTTC.

The chain is built from TRBV15 and TRBJ2-5, with 10 nucleotides matching TRBD1. The CDR3 spans 15 residues. Looked up from germline, CDR1 is LNHNV and CDR2 is YYDKDF (reference sequence). V trimming: 1 base; J trimming: 5 bases; junction bases outside the gene matches: 4. The DNA for the CDR3 is TGTGCCACCAGCAGAGTAGGGACAGGGGAGGAGACCCAGTACTTC. It translates to CATSRVGTGEETQYF. Based on the CDR3 plus reference TRBV15 and TRBJ2-5, the full variable domain is DAMVIQNPRYQVTQFGKPVTLSCSQTLNHNVMYWYQQKSSQAPKLLFHYYDKDFNNEADTPDNFQSRRPNTSFCFLDIRSPGLGDTAMYLCATSRVGTGEETQYFGPGTRLLVL.

This clone came up a few times. This chain links TRBV30 with TRBJ2-6; possible D gene TRBD2, 5 bases. This CDR3 spans 17 amino acids. V lost 2 bases and J lost 0, with 14 bases in between. Germline values: CDR1 GTSNPN, CDR2 SVGIG (reference sequence). The CDR3 DNA is TGTGCCTGGAGTAAGACACGTACTAGCTCTGGGGCCAACGTCCTGACTTTC. It translates to CAWSKTRTSSGANVLTF.

V and J are TRBV5-1 and TRBJ1-2; possible D gene TRBD1, 5 bases. Germline-derived CDR1 and CDR2 are SGHRS and YFSETQ. This CDR3 comprises 14 residues. V lost 0 bases and J lost 2, with 8 bases in between. The CDR3 sequence: CASSLEGANYGYTF. CDR3 bases: TGCGCCAGCAGCTTGGAAGGGGCGAACTATGGCTACACCTTC.

The genes are TRBV27 and TRBJ2-5; 7 nucleotides match TRBD2. CDR1 is MNHEY, CDR2 SMNVEV, per germline (reference sequence). V lost 7 bases to trimming and J lost 1 base; unmatched junction nucleotides: 12. The CDR3 runs 16 residues. CDR3: CASTAGMGRGQETQYF. In DNA form, the CDR3 reads TGTGCCAGCACCGCAGGGATGGGGAGGGGCCAAGAGACCCAGTACTTC.

The chain carries TRBV2 and TRBJ1-4; 8 positions match TRBD1. The CDR3 loop spans 14 amino acids. The germline V gene encodes CDR1 SNHLY and CDR2 FYNNEI. V shed 6 bases and J 4 bases; nucleotides not matched to a gene: 4. CDR3 loop: CASSRTGFNEKLFF. CDR3 in DNA: TGTGCCAGCAGCAGGACAGGGTTTAATGAAAAACTGTTTTTT.

The chain links TRBV27 to TRBJ2-7, with 7 bases aligning to TRBD1. Germline values: CDR1 MNHEY, CDR2 SMNVEV (reference sequence). The ends lost 2 bases at V and 4 bases at J; junction bases unmatched: 2. The CDR3 has 13 amino acids. Here the CDR3 DNA reads TGTGCCAGCAGTTTAGGGGACAGTTACGAGCAGTACTTC. It is translated as CASSLGDSYEQYF.

This sequence joins TRBV28 and TRBJ1-2, with D maybe TRBD1 (5 bases). The germline V and J ends were trimmed by 3 bases and 5 bases, with 7 bases remaining between them. CDR1 is MDHEN and CDR2 is SYDVKM in the germline V gene. The CDR3 runs to 12 residues. The CDR3 coding sequence is TGTGCCAGCAGTTTGACAGAGTATGGCTACACCTTC. Translation gives CASSLTEYGYTF.

The chain uses TRBV30 and TRBJ1-3; 12 bases agree with TRBD1. The CDR3 has 15 residues. With 3 bases clipped from V and 4 bases from J, the junction kept 4 bases outside the gene matches. Germline V gene data show CDR1 as GTSNPN and CDR2 as SVGIG (reference sequence). The CDR3 coding sequence is TGTGCCTGGAGGAGGGACAGGGGGCACGGAAACACCATATATTTT. Its translation: CAWRRDRGHGNTIYF.

The chain is built from TRBV27 and TRBJ2-7; 7 nucleotides agree with TRBD2. Looked up from germline, CDR1 is MNHEY and CDR2 is SMNVEV (reference sequence). The J segment lost 4 bases and the V segment lost 2 bases, leaving 8 bases of the junction unmatched. This CDR3 region has 15 residues. The CDR3 loop is CASSLSRAGAYEQYF. DNA for the CDR3: TGTGCCAGCAGTTTAAGCAGGGCGGGAGCGTACGAGCAGTACTTC.

This chain joins TRBV2 and TRBJ2-4, with a weak D call TRBD2 (6 bases). There are 13 residues in the CDR3. The germline CDR1 and CDR2 sequences are SNHLY and FYNNEI. Trimming took off 7 bases at V and 8 bases at J, with 15 bases between the two ends. CDR3 region: CASNRDGRHIQYF. The CDR3 DNA sequence: TGTGCCAGCAATCGCGACGGGAGACACATTCAGTACTTC.

This chain connects TRBV30 to TRBJ1-3, with D perhaps TRBD1 (5 bases). Germline CDR1 GTSNPN, CDR2 SVGIG (reference sequence). V was pared by 4 bases and J by 0 bases, with 22 bases between. This CDR3 comprises 18 residues. CDR3 loop: CAWKRAGSTVISGNTIYF. The CDR3 bases are TGTGCCTGGAAACGGGCAGGGTCGACAGTCATCTCTGGAAACACCATATATTTT.

The chain uses TRBV28 and TRBJ1-5, with 9 bases aligning to TRBD1. V was pared by 2 bases and J by 6 bases, with 23 bases of the junction left unmatched. Germline V CDR1 and CDR2: MDHEN, SYDVKM. The length of the CDR3 is 21 residues. This CDR3 reads CASSLEFRLVLLQGAGQPQHF. The CDR3 bases are TGTGCCAGCAGTTTAGAGTTTAGATTGGTACTTCTACAGGGGGCGGGTCAGCCCCAGCATTTT.

The chain combines TRBV7-6 with TRBJ2-2, with a possible D match to TRBD2 (7 bases). Trimming cost V 1 base and J 7 bases, with 19 bases left between them. Germline V gene lookup returns CDR1 SGHVS and CDR2 FNYEAQ. The CDR3 sequence is 17 residues long. The CDR3 here is CASSLGGPGRSDGELFF. For the CDR3, the DNA is TGTGCCAGCAGCTTAGGGGGGCCCGGGAGGTCTGACGGGGAGCTGTTTTTT.

The chain couples TRBV18 to TRBJ2-6; 8 bases map to TRBD1. Germline loops: CDR1 KGHSH, CDR2 LQKENI. The CDR3 is 15 amino acids. V lost 6 bases and J lost 2; bases outside the gene matches: 3. The CDR3 nucleotides read TGTGCCAGCTCGGTACAGGGGGCTGGGGCCAACGTCCTGACTTTC. Translating gives CASSVQGAGANVLTF.

The chain is built from TRBV9 and TRBJ2-6; 7 nucleotides line up with TRBD2. V was clipped by 0 bases and J by 0 bases; unmatched bases: 9. The germline V gene encodes CDR1 SGDLS and CDR2 YYNGEE. The CDR3 sequence is 19 residues long. Here the CDR3 reads CASSVGGGEGFSGANVLTF. The DNA for the CDR3 is TGTGCCAGCAGCGTAGGTGGCGGGGAGGGCTTCTCTGGGGCCAACGTCCTGACTTTC.

The chain has TRBV18 and TRBJ2-1, with TRBD2 identical over 9 bases. CDR3 length: 16 amino acids. The V gene end was trimmed by 6 bases and the J gene end by 5 bases; junction bases not matched to a gene: 11. Germline V CDR1 and CDR2: KGHSH, LQKENI. The CDR3 nucleotides read TGTGCCAGCTCCCTTAGCGGGAGTATACGGAACAATGAGCAGTTCTTC. This codes for CASSLSGSIRNNEQFF.

The V gene is TRBV19, the J gene TRBJ2-1, with D maybe TRBD2 (5 bases). The ends were cut back, 6 bases at V and 0 bases at J, with 27 bases in the middle. The CDR3 runs 20 residues. Per germline, CDR1 LNHDA and CDR2 SQIVND (reference sequence). The CDR3 reads CASRREWGYRASSSYNEQFF. Here the CDR3 DNA reads TGTGCCAGTAGGAGGGAGTGGGGTTATCGGGCTAGCAGCTCCTACAATGAGCAGTTCTTC.

The rearrangement uses TRBV4-1 and TRBJ2-7; TRBD2 agrees at 12 bases. CDR1 and CDR2 from the germline V gene are MGHRA and YSYEKL. The CDR3 is 15 residues long. The J segment lost 9 bases and the V segment lost 2 bases, leaving 8 bases of the junction unmatched. CDR3 loop: CASSQHGLAGTGQYF. The CDR3 region has the DNA TGCGCCAGCAGCCAACATGGACTAGCGGGGACGGGGCAGTACTTC.

V usage is TRBV9 and J usage is TRBJ1-4, with a weak D call TRBD1 (5 bases). The CDR3 has 14 residues. Germline-derived CDR1 and CDR2 are SGDLS and YYNGEE. Trimming stripped 2 bases from V and 5 bases from J, with 10 bases between. The CDR3 DNA sequence: TGTGCCAGCAGCGTGGCAGGGTTGAATGAAAAACTGTTTTTT. This translates into CASSVAGLNEKLFF.

This chain connects TRBV7-2 to TRBJ1-2; TRBD1 might be the D (5 bases). The V and J ends lost 3 bases and 6 bases respectively, with 11 bases between them. Germline CDR1 and CDR2: SGHTA and FQGNSA. This CDR3 has 13 residues. The CDR3 sequence: CASSLNRGDGYTF. As DNA, the CDR3 is TGTGCCAGCAGCTTGAATAGGGGCGATGGCTACACCTTC.

This rearrangement joins TRBV29-1 to TRBJ2-1; TRBD1 matches 7 bases. From germline, CDR1 is SQVTM and CDR2 ANQGSEA. The CDR3 is 13 residues long. J lost 4 bases, V lost 7 bases, and 7 bases had no gene match. In nucleotides, the CDR3 is TGCAGCGGGCTCCGGGACAGTTACAATGAGCAGTTCTTC. Protein sequence: CSGLRDSYNEQFF.

The chain links TRBV6-6 to TRBJ1-2, with TRBD1 identical over 7 bases. The CDR3 totals 15 residues. V shed 1 base, J shed 4 bases, and the junction held 6 bases outside the gene matches. Germline values: CDR1 MNHNY, CDR2 SVGAGI (reference sequence). The CDR3 region is CASSYYWDRRYGYTF. The CDR3 nucleotides read TGTGCCAGCAGTTACTACTGGGACAGACGCTATGGCTACACCTTC.